This T cell receptor (beta chain) was profiled in a study of shared clonotypes between healthy human individuals. Overall study findings and caveats: Relative to their counterparts shared across all four donors, non-shared clonotypes exhibited diminished generation probabilities.

This CDR3 has 13 residues. V was pared by 3 bases and J by 6 bases, with 9 bases between. Germline V gene data show CDR1 as SGHTA and CDR2 as FQGNSA. This clone came up once. The antigen is undetermined. Sequenced by immunoSEQ multiplex PCR; TCRdb stores in-frame clones only, minus some. The sample shows approximately 2.4 million clones, about 94% of them seen only once. The chain is built from TRBV7-2 and TRBJ1-5, with no clear D. Sequencing input: naive CD4+ T cells sorted from blood. As for subset: CD45RA+ positively selected. The sequence came from a man aged 18 to 29 in good health. The CDR3 bases are TGTGCCAGCAGCTTTGACCCCTCTCAGCCCCAGCATTTT. Amino acids: CASSFDPSQPQHF. The full variable domain, its missing parts supplied by reference TRBV7-2 and TRBJ1-5, is GAGVSQSPSNKVTEKGKDVELRCDPISGHTALYWYRQSLGQGLEFLIYFQGNSAPDKSGLPSDRFSAERTGGSVSTLTIQRTQQEDSAVYLCASSFDPSQPQHFGDGTRLSIL.